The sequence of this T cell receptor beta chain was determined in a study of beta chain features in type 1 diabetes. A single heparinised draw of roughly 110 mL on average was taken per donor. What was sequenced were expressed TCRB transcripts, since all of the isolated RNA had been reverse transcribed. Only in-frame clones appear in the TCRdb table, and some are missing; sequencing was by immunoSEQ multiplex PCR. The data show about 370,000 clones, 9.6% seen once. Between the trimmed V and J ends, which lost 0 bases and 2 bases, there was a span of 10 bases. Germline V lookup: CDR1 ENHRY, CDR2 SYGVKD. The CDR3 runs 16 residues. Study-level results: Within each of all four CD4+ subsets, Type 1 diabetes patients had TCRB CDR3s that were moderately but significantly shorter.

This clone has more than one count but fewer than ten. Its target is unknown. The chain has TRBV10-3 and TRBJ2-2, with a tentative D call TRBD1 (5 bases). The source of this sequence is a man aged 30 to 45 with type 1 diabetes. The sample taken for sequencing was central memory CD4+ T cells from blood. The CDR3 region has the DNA TGTGCCATCAGTGAGTCGGGGCAGGTTAACACCGGGGAGCTGTTTTTT. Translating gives CAISESGQVNTGELFF.